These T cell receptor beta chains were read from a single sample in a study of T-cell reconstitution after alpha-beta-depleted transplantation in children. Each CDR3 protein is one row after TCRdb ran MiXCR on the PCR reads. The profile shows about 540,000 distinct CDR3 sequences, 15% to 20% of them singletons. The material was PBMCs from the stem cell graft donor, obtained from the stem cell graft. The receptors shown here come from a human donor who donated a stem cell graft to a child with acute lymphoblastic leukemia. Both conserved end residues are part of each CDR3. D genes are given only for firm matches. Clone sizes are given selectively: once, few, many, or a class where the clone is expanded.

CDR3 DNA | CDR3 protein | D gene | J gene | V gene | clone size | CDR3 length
TGTGCCAGCAGGGTAGGTCGTGGCACCGGGGAGCTGTTTTTT | CASRVGRGTGELFF | NA | TRBJ2-2 | TRBV9 | NA | 14
TGCAGTGCTGCAACTAGCGGGGATTACAATGAGCAGTTCTTC | CSAATSGDYNEQFF | TRBD2 | TRBJ2-1 | TRBV20-1 | few | 14
TGTGCCAGCAGTTTAAGTCCGGCGAGCTCTGGAAACACCATATATTTT | CASSLSPASSGNTIYF | NA | TRBJ1-3 | TRBV12-3/TRBV12-4 | few | 16
TGTGCCAGCAGTGGGACACCTATGAACACTGAAGCTTTCTTT | CASSGTPMNTEAFF | NA | TRBJ1-1 | TRBV27 | NA | 14
TGTGCCAGCAGCGTACCGGGACTAGCGGGACGGGATGAGCAGTTCTTC | CASSVPGLAGRDEQFF | TRBD2 | TRBJ2-1 | TRBV9 | NA | 16
TGCAGTGCTAGAAGTGAGGTATGGATGCTTCAAGAGACCCAGTACTTC | CSARSEVWMLQETQYF | NA | TRBJ2-5 | TRBV20-1 | few | 16
TGTGCCAGCAGCGACGGAGGGGGTAACACAGATACGCAGTATTTT | CASSDGGGNTDTQYF | NA | TRBJ2-3 | TRBV7-9 | NA | 15
TGCGCCAGCAGCTTAGATGCCCGATCATCCACCGGGGAGCTGTTTTTT | CASSLDARSSTGELFF | NA | TRBJ2-2 | TRBV5-1 | few | 16
TGCGCCAGCAGAAGACAGGGGGCGCGTGATGAAAAACTGTTTTTT | CASRRQGARDEKLFF | TRBD1 | TRBJ1-4 | TRBV5-1 | NA | 15
TGTGCCAGCACCACGGGGCTAGCGGGCAATGAGCAGTTCTTC | CASTTGLAGNEQFF | TRBD2 | TRBJ2-1 | TRBV6-1 | few | 14